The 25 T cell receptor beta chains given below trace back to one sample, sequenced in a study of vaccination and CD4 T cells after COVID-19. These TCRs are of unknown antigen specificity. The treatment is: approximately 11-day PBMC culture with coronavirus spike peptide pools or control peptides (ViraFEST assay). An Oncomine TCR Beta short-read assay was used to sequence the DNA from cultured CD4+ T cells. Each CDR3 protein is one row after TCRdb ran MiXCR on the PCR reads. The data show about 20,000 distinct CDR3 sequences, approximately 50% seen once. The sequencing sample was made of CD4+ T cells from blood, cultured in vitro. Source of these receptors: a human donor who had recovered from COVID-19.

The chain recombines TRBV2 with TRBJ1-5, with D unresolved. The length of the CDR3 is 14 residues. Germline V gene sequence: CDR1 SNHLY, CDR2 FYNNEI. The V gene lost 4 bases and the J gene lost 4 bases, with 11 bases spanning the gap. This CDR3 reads CASSGGRGNQPQHF. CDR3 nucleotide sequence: TGTGCCAGCAGTGGTGGCAGAGGGAATCAGCCCCAGCATTTT.

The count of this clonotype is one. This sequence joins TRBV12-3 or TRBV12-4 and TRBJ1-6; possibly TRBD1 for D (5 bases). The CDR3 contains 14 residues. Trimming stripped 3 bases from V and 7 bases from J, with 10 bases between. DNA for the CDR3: TGTGCCAGCAGTTTTAGGGAGGGGAATTCACCCCTCCACTTT. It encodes CASSFREGNSPLHF.

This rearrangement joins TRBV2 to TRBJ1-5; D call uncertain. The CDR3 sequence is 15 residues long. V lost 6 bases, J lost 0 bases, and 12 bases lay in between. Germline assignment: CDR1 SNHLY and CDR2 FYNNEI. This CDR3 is CASSLGRISNQPQHF. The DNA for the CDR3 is TGTGCCAGCAGCTTAGGACGGATTAGCAATCAGCCCCAGCATTTT.

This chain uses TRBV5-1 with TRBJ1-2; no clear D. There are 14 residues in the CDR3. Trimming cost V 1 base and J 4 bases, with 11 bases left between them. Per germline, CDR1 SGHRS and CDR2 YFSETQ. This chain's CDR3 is CASSLNTPSYGYTF. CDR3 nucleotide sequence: TGCGCCAGCAGCTTGAACACCCCCAGCTATGGCTACACCTTC.

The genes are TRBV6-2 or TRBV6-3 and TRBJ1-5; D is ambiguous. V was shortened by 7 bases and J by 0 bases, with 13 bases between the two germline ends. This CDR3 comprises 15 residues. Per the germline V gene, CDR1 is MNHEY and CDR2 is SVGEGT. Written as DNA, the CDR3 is TGTGCCAGCAACCGAGACGGTAATAGCAATCAGCCCCAGCATTTT. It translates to CASNRDGNSNQPQHF.

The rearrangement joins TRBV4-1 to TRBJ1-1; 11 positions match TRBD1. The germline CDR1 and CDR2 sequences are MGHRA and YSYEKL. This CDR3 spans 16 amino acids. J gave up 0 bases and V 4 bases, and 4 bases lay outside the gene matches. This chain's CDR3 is CASSLGQGALNTEAFF. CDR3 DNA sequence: TGCGCCAGCAGCCTTGGACAGGGGGCCCTGAACACTGAAGCTTTCTTT.

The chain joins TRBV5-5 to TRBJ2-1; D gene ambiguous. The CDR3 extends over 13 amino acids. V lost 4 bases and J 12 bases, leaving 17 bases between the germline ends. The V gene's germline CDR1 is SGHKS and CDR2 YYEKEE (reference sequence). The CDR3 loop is CASSAEAVAGQFF. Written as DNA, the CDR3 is TGTGCCAGCAGCGCTGAGGCTGTTGCTGGGCAGTTCTTC.

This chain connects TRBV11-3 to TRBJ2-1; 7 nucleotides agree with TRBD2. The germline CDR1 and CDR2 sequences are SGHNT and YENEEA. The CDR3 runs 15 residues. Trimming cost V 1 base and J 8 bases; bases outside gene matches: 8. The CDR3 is CASSLGAGDYDEQFF. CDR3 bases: TGTGCCAGCAGCTTAGGGGCGGGAGATTACGATGAGCAGTTCTTC. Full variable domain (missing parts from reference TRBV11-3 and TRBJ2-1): EAGVVQSPRYKIIEKKQPVAFWCNPISGHNTLYWYLQNLGQGPELLIRYENEEAVDDSQLPKDRFSAERLKGVDSTLKIQPAELGDSAVYLCASSLGAGDYDEQFFGPGTRLTVL.

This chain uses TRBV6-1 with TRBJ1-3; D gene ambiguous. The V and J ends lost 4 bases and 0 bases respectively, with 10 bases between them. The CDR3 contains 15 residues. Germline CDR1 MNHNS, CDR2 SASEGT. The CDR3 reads CASSAARGSGNTIYF. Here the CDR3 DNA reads TGTGCCAGCAGTGCCGCCAGAGGCTCTGGAAACACCATATATTTT.

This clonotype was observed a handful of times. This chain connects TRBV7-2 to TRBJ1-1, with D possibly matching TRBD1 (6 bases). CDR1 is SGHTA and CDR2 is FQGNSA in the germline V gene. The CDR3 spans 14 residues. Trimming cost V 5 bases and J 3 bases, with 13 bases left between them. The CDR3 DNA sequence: TGTGCCAGCAGCCCCCTAGGGGGTGACACTGAAGCTTTCTTT. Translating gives CASSPLGGDTEAFF.

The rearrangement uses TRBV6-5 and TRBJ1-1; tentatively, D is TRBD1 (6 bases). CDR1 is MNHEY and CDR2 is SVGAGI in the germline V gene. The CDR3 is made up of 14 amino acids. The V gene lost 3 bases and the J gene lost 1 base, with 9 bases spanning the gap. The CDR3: CASSYGGRNTEAFF. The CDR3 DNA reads TGTGCCAGCAGTTATGGGGGGCGGAACACTGAAGCTTTCTTT.

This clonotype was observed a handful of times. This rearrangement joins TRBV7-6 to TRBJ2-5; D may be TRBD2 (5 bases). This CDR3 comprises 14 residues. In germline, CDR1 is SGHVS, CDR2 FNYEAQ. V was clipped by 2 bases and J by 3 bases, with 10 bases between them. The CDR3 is CASSLRLAEETQYF. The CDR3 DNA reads TGTGCCAGCAGCTTACGGCTAGCAGAAGAGACCCAGTACTTC. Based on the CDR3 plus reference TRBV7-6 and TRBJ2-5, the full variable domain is GAGVSQSPRYKVTKRGQDVALRCDPISGHVSLYWYRQALGQGPEFLTYFNYEAQQDKSGLPNDRFSAERPEGSISTLTIQRTEQRDSAMYRCASSLRLAEETQYFGPGTRLLVL.

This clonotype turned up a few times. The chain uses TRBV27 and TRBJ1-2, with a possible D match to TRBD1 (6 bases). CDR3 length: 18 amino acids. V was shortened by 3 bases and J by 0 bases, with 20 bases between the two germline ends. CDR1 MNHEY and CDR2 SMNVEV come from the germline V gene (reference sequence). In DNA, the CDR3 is TGTGCCAGCAGTTTCAGAATCCACACGGGGGCCGCTAACTATGGCTACACCTTC. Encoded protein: CASSFRIHTGAANYGYTF.

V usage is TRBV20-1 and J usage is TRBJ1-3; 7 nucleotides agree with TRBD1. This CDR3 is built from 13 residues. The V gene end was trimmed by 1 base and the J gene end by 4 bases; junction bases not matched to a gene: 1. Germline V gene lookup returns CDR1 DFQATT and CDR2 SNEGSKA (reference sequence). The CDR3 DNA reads TGCAGTGCTAGAGGGGGACAGGGAAACACCATATATTTT. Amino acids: CSARGGQGNTIYF.

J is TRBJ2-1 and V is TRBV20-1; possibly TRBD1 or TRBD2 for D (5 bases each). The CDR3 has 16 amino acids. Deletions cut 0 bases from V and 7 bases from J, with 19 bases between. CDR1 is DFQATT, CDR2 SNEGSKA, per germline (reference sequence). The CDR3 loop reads CSARDHGGENPNEQFF. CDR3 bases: TGCAGTGCTAGAGATCATGGGGGAGAAAATCCGAATGAGCAGTTCTTC.

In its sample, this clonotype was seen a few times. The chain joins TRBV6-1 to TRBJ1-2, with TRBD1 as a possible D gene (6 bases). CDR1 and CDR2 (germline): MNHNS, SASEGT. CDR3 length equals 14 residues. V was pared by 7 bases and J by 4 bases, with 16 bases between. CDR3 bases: TGTGCCAGCAAGAATTCACAGGGAGCCTATGGCTACACCTTC. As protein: CASKNSQGAYGYTF.

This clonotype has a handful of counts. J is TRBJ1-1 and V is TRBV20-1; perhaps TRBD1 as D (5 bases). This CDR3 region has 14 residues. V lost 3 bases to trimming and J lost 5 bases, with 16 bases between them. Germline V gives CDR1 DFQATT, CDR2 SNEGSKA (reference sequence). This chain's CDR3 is CSASPGTTGTEAFF. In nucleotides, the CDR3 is TGCAGTGCTAGTCCCGGGACGACCGGGACTGAAGCTTTCTTT.

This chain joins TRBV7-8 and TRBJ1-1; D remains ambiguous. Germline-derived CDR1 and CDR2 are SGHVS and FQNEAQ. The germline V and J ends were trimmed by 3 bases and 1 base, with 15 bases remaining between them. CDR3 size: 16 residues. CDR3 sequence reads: CASSLFGDFRNTEAFF. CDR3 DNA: TGTGCCAGCAGCTTGTTCGGCGATTTTAGGAACACTGAAGCTTTCTTT.

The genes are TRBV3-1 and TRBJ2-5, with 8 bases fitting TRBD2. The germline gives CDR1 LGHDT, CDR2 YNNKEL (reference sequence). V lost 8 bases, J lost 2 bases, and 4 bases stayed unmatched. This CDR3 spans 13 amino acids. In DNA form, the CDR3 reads TGTGCCAGCGGGGCTAGCGGGCAAGAGACCCAGTACTTC. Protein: CASGASGQETQYF.

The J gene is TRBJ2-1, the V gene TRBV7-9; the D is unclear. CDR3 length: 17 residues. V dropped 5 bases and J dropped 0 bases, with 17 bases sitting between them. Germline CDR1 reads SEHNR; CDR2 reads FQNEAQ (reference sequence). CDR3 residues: CASSLQPVWSSYNEQFF. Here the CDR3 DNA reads TGTGCCAGCAGCCTTCAACCCGTGTGGAGCTCCTACAATGAGCAGTTCTTC.

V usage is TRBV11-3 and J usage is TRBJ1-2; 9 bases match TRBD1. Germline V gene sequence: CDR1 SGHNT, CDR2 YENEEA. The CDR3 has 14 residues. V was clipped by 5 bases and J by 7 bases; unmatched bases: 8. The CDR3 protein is CASSTRTGDVGYTF. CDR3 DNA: TGTGCCAGCAGCACCCGGACAGGGGACGTTGGCTACACCTTC.

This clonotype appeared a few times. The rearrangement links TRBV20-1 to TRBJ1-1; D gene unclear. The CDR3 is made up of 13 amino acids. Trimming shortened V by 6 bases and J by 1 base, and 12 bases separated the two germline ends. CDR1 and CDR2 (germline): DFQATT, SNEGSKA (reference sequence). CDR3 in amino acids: CSAILRENTEAFF. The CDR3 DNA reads TGCAGTGCGATTCTGCGAGAGAACACTGAAGCTTTCTTT.

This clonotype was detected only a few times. The CDR3 bases are TGTGCCAGCAGTTATGGGACAGGGGTTCAGCCCCAGCATTTT. Residues: CASSYGTGVQPQHF. The rearrangement uses TRBV6-5 and TRBJ1-5; TRBD1 aligns across 10 bases. The junction had 2 bases not matched to a gene; V was cut back by 3 bases and J by 6 bases. This CDR3 has 14 residues. In germline, CDR1 is MNHEY, CDR2 SVGAGI.

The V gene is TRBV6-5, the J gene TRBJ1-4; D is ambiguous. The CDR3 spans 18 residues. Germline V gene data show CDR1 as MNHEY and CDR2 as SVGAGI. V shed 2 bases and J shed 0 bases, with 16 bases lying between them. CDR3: CASSYAVDLVATNEKLFF. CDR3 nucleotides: TGTGCCAGCAGTTACGCGGTCGACCTAGTTGCAACTAATGAAAAACTGTTTTTT.

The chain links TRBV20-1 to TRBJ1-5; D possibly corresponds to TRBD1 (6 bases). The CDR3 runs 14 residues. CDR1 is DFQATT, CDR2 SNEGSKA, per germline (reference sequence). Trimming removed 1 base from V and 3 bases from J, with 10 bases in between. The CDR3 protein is CSARGQGINQPQHF. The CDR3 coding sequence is TGCAGTGCTAGAGGCCAGGGGATCAATCAGCCCCAGCATTTT.